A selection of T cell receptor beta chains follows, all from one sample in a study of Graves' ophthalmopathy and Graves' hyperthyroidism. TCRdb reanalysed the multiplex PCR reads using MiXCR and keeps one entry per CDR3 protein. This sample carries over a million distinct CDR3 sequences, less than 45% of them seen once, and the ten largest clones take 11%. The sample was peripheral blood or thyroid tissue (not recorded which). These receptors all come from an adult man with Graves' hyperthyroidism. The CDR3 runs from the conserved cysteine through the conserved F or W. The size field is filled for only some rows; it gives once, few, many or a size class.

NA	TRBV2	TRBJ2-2	CASVNRASHTGELFF
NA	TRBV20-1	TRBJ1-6	CSARDPRGALAPLHF
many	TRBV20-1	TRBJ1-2	CSARGQGVGGYTF
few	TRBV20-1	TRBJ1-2	CSETTGLGYGYTF
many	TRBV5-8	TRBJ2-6	CASSLRQRTGANVLTF
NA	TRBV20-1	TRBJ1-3	CSASPGINSGNTIYF
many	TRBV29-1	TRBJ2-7	CSVEGGQSYEQYF
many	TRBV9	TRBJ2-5	CASSPDTSSGQETQYF
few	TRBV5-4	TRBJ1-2	CASSLLAGGYFYGYTF
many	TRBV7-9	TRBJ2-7	CASSGDRRRYEQYF
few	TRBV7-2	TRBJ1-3	CASSRERQGRVSGNTIYF
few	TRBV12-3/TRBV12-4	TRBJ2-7	CASKLVDEVYEQYF
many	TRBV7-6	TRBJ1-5	CASSLDPPGTDSNQPQHF
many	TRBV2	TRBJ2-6	CASSEARGQGSSGANVLTF
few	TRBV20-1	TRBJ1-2	CSAIHAGLGYGYTF
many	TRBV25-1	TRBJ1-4	CASRGDRDNEKLFF
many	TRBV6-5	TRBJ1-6	CASRGQRSNSPLHF
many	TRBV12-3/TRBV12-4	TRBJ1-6	CASSLWGRVNSPLHF
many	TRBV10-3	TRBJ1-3	CAISESNTGQASGNTIYF
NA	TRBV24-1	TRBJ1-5	CATGPNPLNQPQHF
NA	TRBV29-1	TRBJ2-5	CSGWGSQETQYF
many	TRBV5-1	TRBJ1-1	CASSLGQGKNTEAFF
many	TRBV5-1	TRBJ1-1	CASSPLRFNTEAFF
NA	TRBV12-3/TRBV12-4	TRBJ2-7	CASSLALQSYEQYF
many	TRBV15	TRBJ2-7	CATSTTTQGTGYEQYF
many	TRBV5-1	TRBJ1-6	CASSAETGKHSPLHF
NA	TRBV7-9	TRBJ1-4	CASSPRGVDEKLFF
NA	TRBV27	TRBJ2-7	CASSLFPGASSYEQYF
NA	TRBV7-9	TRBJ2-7	CASSERGGVEEQYF
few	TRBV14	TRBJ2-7	CASSRLPGTEYEQYF
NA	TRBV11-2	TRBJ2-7	CASSPSGQGIYEQYF
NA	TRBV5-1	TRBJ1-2	CASSVDRSGYTF
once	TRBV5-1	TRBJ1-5	CASSFRDRGAEHF
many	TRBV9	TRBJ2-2	CASSVEVQPTGELFF
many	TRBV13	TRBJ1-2	CASSLRGTGHGYTF